Presented here are 19 T cell receptor beta chains from one specimen sequenced in a study of blood T cell repertoires in COVID-19. Using immunoSEQ multiplex PCR, the repertoire was profiled, and TCRdb retains in-frame clones only, with some absent. This table holds tens of thousands of clones, approximately 81% found once. The sample consisted of peripheral blood. These receptors were obtained from a man in his 60s in a cohort sampled during active COVID-19.

Only one count was recorded for this clone. V usage is TRBV7-6 and J usage is TRBJ1-2, with D perhaps TRBD1 (6 bases). Between the trimmed V and J ends, which lost 2 bases and 8 bases, there was a span of 18 bases. CDR3 length: 15 amino acids. CDR1 SGHVS and CDR2 FNYEAQ come from the germline V gene. The CDR3 region is CASSLTEASGDGYTF. In DNA, the CDR3 is TGTGCCAGCAGCTTAACCGAAGCGTCAGGGGACGGCTACACCTTC.

J is TRBJ2-3 and V is TRBV3-1 (or the pseudogene TRBV3-2); tentative D call: TRBD2 (5 bases). The germline V and J ends were trimmed by 3 bases and 3 bases, with 16 bases remaining between them. CDR3 length: 16 residues. Germline V gives CDR1 LGHDT, CDR2 YNNKEL (reference sequence). The CDR3 here is CASSHRSATKTDTQYF. In DNA form, the CDR3 reads TGTGCCAGCAGCCATCGATCCGCGACTAAAACAGATACGCAGTATTTT.

The chain combines TRBV7-9 with TRBJ2-6, with 8 bases matching TRBD2. This CDR3 spans 19 amino acids. The J segment lost 0 bases and the V segment lost 4 bases, leaving 11 bases of the junction unmatched. The germline gives CDR1 SEHNR, CDR2 FQNEAQ (reference sequence). CDR3 nucleotide sequence: TGTGCCAGCAGCTATTCAAAAGCGGGAGCCACCTCTGGGGCCAACGTCCTGACTTTC. This codes for CASSYSKAGATSGANVLTF. The entire variable domain, with the rest obtained from reference TRBV7-9 and TRBJ2-6, is as follows: DTGVSQNPRHKITKRGQNVTFRCDPISEHNRLYWYRQTLGQGPEFLTYFQNEAQLEKSRLLSDRFSAERPKGSFSTLEIQRTEQGDSAMYLCASSYSKAGATSGANVLTFGAGSRLTVL.

V is TRBV7-9 and J is TRBJ2-7; perhaps TRBD1 as D (6 bases). Trimming took off 5 bases at V and 6 bases at J, with 23 bases between the two ends. CDR3 length: 16 residues. Germline V gives CDR1 SEHNR, CDR2 FQNEAQ (reference sequence). For the CDR3, the DNA is TGTGCCAGCAGCCGTCGACTCAACCTAAGGGGGTGCGAGCAGTACTTC. Translation gives CASSRRLNLRGCEQYF.

The gene calls are TRBV12-3 or TRBV12-4 and TRBJ1-1; D remains unclear. The CDR3 is made up of 13 amino acids. V was pared by 2 bases and J by 1 base, with 5 bases between. CDR3 in DNA: TGTGCCAGCAGTTTACGAGGGAACACTGAAGCTTTCTTT. Residues: CASSLRGNTEAFF.

DNA of the CDR3: TGTGCCTGGAATCGGGGATCGACTGAAAAACTGTTTTTT. Its protein product is CAWNRGSTEKLFF. The chain links TRBV30 to TRBJ1-4; D uncertain. CDR1 and CDR2 from the germline V gene are GTSNPN and SVGIG (reference sequence). This CDR3 contains 13 residues. The V and J ends lost 4 bases and 7 bases respectively, with 13 bases between them.

This chain connects TRBV23-1 to TRBJ1-4; possible D gene TRBD1, 5 bases. TRBV23-1 is noted as an ORF with a role that remains uncertain. CDR3 size: 15 residues. V was pared by 3 bases and J by 7 bases, with 15 bases between. The CDR3 region is CASSQFRVLGEKLFF. CDR3 DNA sequence: TGCGCCAGCAGTCAGTTCAGGGTATTGGGTGAAAAACTGTTTTTT.

This chain joins TRBV5-4 and TRBJ1-2; a weak D match, TRBD1 (5 bases). From germline, CDR1 is SGHNT and CDR2 YYREEE (reference sequence). With 4 bases removed from V and 3 bases from J, the gap between germline ends came to 13 bases. The CDR3 covers 14 residues. The CDR3 DNA reads TGTGCCAGCAGCCACCAGGGCATGGACTATGGCTACACCTTC. Its translation is CASSHQGMDYGYTF.

The chain joins TRBV19 to TRBJ2-7; 7 nucleotides match TRBD1. This CDR3 contains 16 residues. Germline V gene sequence: CDR1 LNHDA, CDR2 SQIVND (reference sequence). Germline trimming cut 5 bases from V and 3 bases from J; bases unmatched to any gene: 13. The CDR3 DNA reads TGTGCCAGTAGTGGGCCTACAGGGGTGGTCAACTACGAGCAGTACTTC. Translation: CASSGPTGVVNYEQYF.

The rearrangement links TRBV28 to TRBJ2-1, with TRBD2 matching over 7 bases. This CDR3 is 12 amino acids long. The germline CDR1 and CDR2 sequences are MDHEN and SYDVKM. J was trimmed by 9 bases and V by 8 bases; bases with no gene match: 7. In nucleotides, the CDR3 is TGTGCCAGCGGGCTACTAGCGCTTGAGCAGTTCTTC. Protein: CASGLLALEQFF.

The J gene is TRBJ2-7, the V gene TRBV6-5; a possible D gene is TRBD2 (6 bases). The germline gives CDR1 MNHEY, CDR2 SVGAGI. The CDR3 consists of 12 residues. V gave up 0 bases and J gave up 8 bases, with 8 bases separating them. CDR3 sequence: CASSYSGTQQYF. The CDR3 DNA sequence: TGTGCCAGCAGTTACTCCGGGACTCAGCAGTACTTC.

This clone was detected only a few times. The chain is built from TRBV9 and TRBJ2-2, with 12 nucleotides matching TRBD2. The ends lost 1 base at V and 5 bases at J; junction bases unmatched: 6. Germline loops: CDR1 SGDLS, CDR2 YYNGEE. This CDR3 region has 17 residues. CDR3 DNA: TGTGCCAGCAGCGTAACGACTAGCGGGAGAGGAACCGGGGAGCTGTTTTTT. It codes for CASSVTTSGRGTGELFF.

The rearrangement links TRBV28 to TRBJ1-5, with D maybe TRBD1 (5 bases). Germline V gives CDR1 MDHEN, CDR2 SYDVKM. The length of the CDR3 is 16 residues. Trimming cost V 8 bases and J 2 bases, with 19 bases left between them. CDR3 in amino acids: CASVGTGTPGNQPQHF. DNA for the CDR3: TGTGCCAGCGTCGGAACAGGCACTCCGGGCAATCAGCCCCAGCATTTT.

In its sample, this clone was seen a few times. The chain has TRBV4-2 and TRBJ2-7; no definite D call. Trimming cost V 0 bases and J 3 bases, with 9 bases left between them. In germline, CDR1 is LGHNA, CDR2 YNFKEQ. The CDR3 runs 14 residues. The CDR3 DNA reads as TGTGCCAGCAGCCAAGAATGGCTTTACTACGAGCAGTACTTC. This codes for CASSQEWLYYEQYF.

This chain joins TRBV7-2 and TRBJ2-5; perhaps TRBD2 as D (6 bases). Between the trimmed V and J ends, which lost 3 bases and 0 bases, there was a span of 11 bases. The CDR3 spans 15 residues. Germline-derived CDR1 and CDR2 are SGHTA and FQGNSA. CDR3 DNA sequence: TGTGCCAGCAGCTTGGGAGGACTGTACCAAGAGACCCAGTACTTC. As protein: CASSLGGLYQETQYF.

The rearrangement uses TRBV24-1 and TRBJ2-1; maybe TRBD1 (5 bases). This CDR3 is 15 amino acids long. Germline CDR1 reads KGHDR; CDR2 reads SFDVKD. Trimming removed 2 bases from V and 9 bases from J, with 16 bases in between. CDR3 protein: CATSDYRGRSGEQFF. As DNA, the CDR3 is TGTGCCACCAGTGATTATAGGGGCAGGTCGGGTGAGCAGTTCTTC.

The chain is built from TRBV28 and TRBJ1-4; no firm D call. V lost 6 bases and J 8 bases, leaving 19 bases between the germline ends. CDR1 and CDR2 (germline): MDHEN, SYDVKM. The CDR3 is made up of 15 amino acids. The CDR3 DNA follows: TGTGCCAGCAGCCCTTTTGAGGGTCGGTCGGAAAAACTGTTTTTT. This codes for CASSPFEGRSEKLFF.

This chain links TRBV25-1 with TRBJ2-1; 13 bases match TRBD2. The germline CDR1 and CDR2 sequences are MGHDK and SYGVNS. The CDR3 has 15 amino acids. V lost 4 bases to trimming and J lost 8 bases; unmatched junction nucleotides: 5. The CDR3 sequence is CASSGTSGRAHEQFF. The CDR3 nucleotides read TGTGCCAGCAGTGGAACTAGCGGGAGGGCGCATGAGCAGTTCTTC.

Concerning this clone itself: Other nucleotide sequences in the sample specify the same CDR3. The rearrangement joins TRBV9 to TRBJ2-6, with TRBD1 as a possible D gene (6 bases). Germline V gene sequence: CDR1 SGDLS, CDR2 YYNGEE. V was trimmed by 4 bases and J by 0 bases, leaving 11 bases between them. This CDR3 region has 16 residues. This CDR3 reads CASSSDRSSGANVLTF. The CDR3 DNA is TGTGCCAGCAGCTCGGACAGATCCTCTGGGGCCAACGTCCTGACTTTC.